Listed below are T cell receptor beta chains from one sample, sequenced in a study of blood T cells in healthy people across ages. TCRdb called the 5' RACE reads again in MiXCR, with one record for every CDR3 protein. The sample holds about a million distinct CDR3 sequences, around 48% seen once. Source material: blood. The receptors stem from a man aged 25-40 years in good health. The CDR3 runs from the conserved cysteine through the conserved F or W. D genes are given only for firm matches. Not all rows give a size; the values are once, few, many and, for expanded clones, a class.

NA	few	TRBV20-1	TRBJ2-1	TGCAGTGCCGACCCCATAGCGCCTACCTACAATGAGCAGTTCTTC	CSADPIAPTYNEQFF
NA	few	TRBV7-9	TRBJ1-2	TGTGCCAGCAGCTCTGGAGACGGGCGGGGCTACACCTTC	CASSSGDGRGYTF
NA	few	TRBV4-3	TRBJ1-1	TGCGCCAGCAGCCAAGATGGCGGTAAGGCGGCTGAAGCTTTCTTT	CASSQDGGKAAEAFF
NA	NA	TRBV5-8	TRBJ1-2	TGTGCCAGCAGCGCGATCGCAGGGAGTTTTACCTATGGCTACACCTTC	CASSAIAGSFTYGYTF
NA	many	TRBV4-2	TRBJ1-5	TGTGCCAGCAGCCAAGATTATGGAAGGGTTGTCAATCAGCCCCAGCATTTT	CASSQDYGRVVNQPQHF
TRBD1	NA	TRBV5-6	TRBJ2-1	TGTGCCAGCAGCTTGTCCGGGACAGGGGGAATGCAGTTCTTC	CASSLSGTGGMQFF
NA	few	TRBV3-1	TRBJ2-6	TGTGCCAGCAGCCAGGGCCGCTCTGGGGCCAACGTCCTGACTTTC	CASSQGRSGANVLTF
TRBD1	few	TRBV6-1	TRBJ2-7	TGTGCCATCCCCGGGACAGAGATGTACGAGCAGTACTTC	CAIPGTEMYEQYF
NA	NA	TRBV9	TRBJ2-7	TGTGCCAGCAGCGTAGCGGGGGGCCTCTTCCACGAGCAGTACTTC	CASSVAGGLFHEQYF
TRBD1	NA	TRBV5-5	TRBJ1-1	TGTGCCAGCAGCGACGGACAGGGCCACACTGAAGCTTTCTTT	CASSDGQGHTEAFF
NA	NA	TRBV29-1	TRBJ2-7	TGCAGCGTTGAAATTGGTATTGTCGGGGGCGAGCAGTACTTC	CSVEIGIVGGEQYF
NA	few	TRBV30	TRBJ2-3	TGTGCCTGGACCCCCGGAGACACAGATACGCAGTATTTT	CAWTPGDTDTQYF
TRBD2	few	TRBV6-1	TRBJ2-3	TGTGCCAGCATACTAGCGGCCATAGGCGCAGATACGCAGTATTTT	CASILAAIGADTQYF
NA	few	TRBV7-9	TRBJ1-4	TGTGCCAGCAGCCCTGAAAAGGAAAAACTGTTTTTT	CASSPEKEKLFF
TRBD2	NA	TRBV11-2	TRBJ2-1	TGTGCCAGCAGCTTCAGTCTAGCGGTCGTCAGGGATGAGCAGTTCTTC	CASSFSLAVVRDEQFF
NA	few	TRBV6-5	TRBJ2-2	TGTGCCAGCAGGGAGGACCGACAGACCAACACCGGGGAGCTGTTTTTT	CASREDRQTNTGELFF
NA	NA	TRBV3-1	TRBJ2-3	TGTGCCAGCAGCCAAGGAGGAAGCTACACAGATACGCAGTATTTT	CASSQGGSYTDTQYF
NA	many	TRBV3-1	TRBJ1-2	TGTGCCAGCAGCCTTCGGACATCCTTTAACTATGGCTACACCTTC	CASSLRTSFNYGYTF
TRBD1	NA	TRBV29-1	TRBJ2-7	TGCAGCGTCGACACCGGGACAGGGTCCCCCGAGCAGTACTTC	CSVDTGTGSPEQYF
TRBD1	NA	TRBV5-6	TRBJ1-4	TGTGCCAGCAGCTGGGGGACAGGGGGCGAAAAACTGTTTTTT	CASSWGTGGEKLFF
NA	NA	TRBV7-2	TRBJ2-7	TGTGCCAGCAGCGGGGGGGGCAGGGGAGGTTTCGGCGAGCAGTACTTC	CASSGGGRGGFGEQYF
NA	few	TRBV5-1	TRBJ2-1	TGCGCCAGCAGCTTACAGGGCCCCGCTAAAAATGAGCAGTTCTTC	CASSLQGPAKNEQFF
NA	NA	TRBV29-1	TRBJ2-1	TGCAGCGTTGATCTAGCTAGCCAGCAGTTCTTC	CSVDLASQQFF
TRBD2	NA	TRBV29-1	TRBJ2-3	TGCAGCGTAACCGGGGGGGGCGGGACAGATACGCAGTATTTT	CSVTGGGGTDTQYF
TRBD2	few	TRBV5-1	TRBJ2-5	TGCGCCAGCAGCTTGAGGGGAGGGGCCGGCAACAATGAGCAGTACTTC	CASSLRGGAGNNEQYF
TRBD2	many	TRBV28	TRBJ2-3	TGTGCCAGCACCCGGGGGGACTCGAATTGGGGGGATACGCAGTATTTT	CASTRGDSNWGDTQYF
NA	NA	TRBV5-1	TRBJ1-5	TGCGCCACCGCCCGGGACAGCAATCAGCCCCAGCATTTT	CATARDSNQPQHF
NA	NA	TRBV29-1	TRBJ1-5	TGCAGCGTTGAAGATCTTGACAACGGGTTGGGGGCCCAGCATTTT	CSVEDLDNGLGAQHF
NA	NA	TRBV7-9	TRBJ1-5	TGTGCCAGCAGCTTAGCGCTAAATGGCGGCAATCAGCCCCAGCATTTT	CASSLALNGGNQPQHF
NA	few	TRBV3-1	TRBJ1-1	TGTGCCAGCAGCCACTCGACGGAGGGGACTGAAGCTTTCTTT	CASSHSTEGTEAFF
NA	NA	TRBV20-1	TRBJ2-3	TGCAGTGCCTCGCGTCCCCGGGGGAACACAGATACGCAGTATTTT	CSASRPRGNTDTQYF
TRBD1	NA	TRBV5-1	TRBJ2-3	TGCGCCAGCAGCTTGGACACAGGGGGTGGCACAGATACGCAGTATTTT	CASSLDTGGGTDTQYF
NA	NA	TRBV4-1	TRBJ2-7	TGCGCCAGCAGCCAAGATACCCAGGGTTACGAGCAGTACTTC	CASSQDTQGYEQYF
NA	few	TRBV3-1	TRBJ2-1	TGTGCCAGCAGCCAAGTAGAAGTTGAGCAGTTCTTC	CASSQVEVEQFF
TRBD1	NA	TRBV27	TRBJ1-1	TGTGCCAGCAGACCCGGACAGGGGGCGGCTGAAGCTTTCTTT	CASRPGQGAAEAFF
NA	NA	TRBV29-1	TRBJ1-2	TGCAGCGTGCAAACAGACCTCTATGGCTACACCTTC	CSVQTDLYGYTF
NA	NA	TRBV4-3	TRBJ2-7	TGCGCCAGCAGCCAAGGAAGCCCGAGCTCCTACGAGCAGTACTTC	CASSQGSPSSYEQYF
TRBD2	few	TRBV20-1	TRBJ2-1	TGCAGTGGACTAGCGGGGGGCATCAATGAGCAGTTCTTC	CSGLAGGINEQFF
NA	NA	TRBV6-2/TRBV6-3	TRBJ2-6	TGTGCCAGCGGTCGGGCCTCTGGGGCCAACGTCCTGACTTTC	CASGRASGANVLTF
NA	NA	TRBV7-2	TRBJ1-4	TGTGCCAGCAGCTTGGGGGGGAGTGGGGCTTGGGAAAAACTGTTTTTT	CASSLGGSGAWEKLFF
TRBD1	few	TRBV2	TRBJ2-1	TGTGCCAGCAGTGATGCCCGGACAGGACACAATGAGCAGTTCTTC	CASSDARTGHNEQFF
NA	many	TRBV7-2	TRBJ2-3	TGTGCCAGCAGCTTAAACGGGGGCACAGATACGCAGTATTTT	CASSLNGGTDTQYF
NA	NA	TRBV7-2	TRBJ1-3	TGTGCCAGCAGTTTAATTGGGAACACCATATATTTT	CASSLIGNTIYF
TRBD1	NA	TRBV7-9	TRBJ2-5	TGTGCCAGCAGCTTCGCCGGGACAGGGGAAGAGACCCAGTACTTC	CASSFAGTGEETQYF
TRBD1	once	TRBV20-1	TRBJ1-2	TGCAGTGCTAGTTCTGGACAGGGGGATTTTGGTGGCTACACCTTC	CSASSGQGDFGGYTF
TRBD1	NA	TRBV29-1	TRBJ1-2	TGCAGCGTAAGGGGACAGGGTGGTGGCTACACCTTC	CSVRGQGGGYTF
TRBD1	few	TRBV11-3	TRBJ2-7	TGTGCCAGCAGCTTAGGGGTGCAGGGGGCAGGCTACGAGCAGTACTTC	CASSLGVQGAGYEQYF
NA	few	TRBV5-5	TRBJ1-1	TGTGCCAGCAGCTTGGACAGGAATGAAGCTTTCTTT	CASSLDRNEAFF
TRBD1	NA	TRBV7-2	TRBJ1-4	TGTGCCAGCAGCTCTGGGGGGACAGTTAATGAAAAACTGTTTTTT	CASSSGGTVNEKLFF
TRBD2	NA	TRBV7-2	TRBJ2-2	TGTGCCACCAAACTAGCGGGGACGAACACCGGGGAGCTGTTTTTT	CATKLAGTNTGELFF
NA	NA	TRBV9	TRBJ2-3	TGTGCCAGCAGCGTAGCTACGGCAGATACGCAGTATTTT	CASSVATADTQYF
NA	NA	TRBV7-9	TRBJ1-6	TGTGCCAGCAGCCTCGGACTCGGGGGGTCACCCCTCCACTTT	CASSLGLGGSPLHF